This TCR beta chain originates from a study of PD-L1 blockade in urothelial cancer. Across the study: Tumor samples were found to contain a median of about 1,500 T cells.

This clone occurred a few times. Its antigen is not known. This CDR3 is 14 amino acids long. The V end lost 6 bases, the J end lost 7 bases, and 16 bases lay between the germline ends. CDR1 is MNHGY, CDR2 SAAAGT, per germline. Whole-study findings and limits: Patients who gained durable benefit had more tumor-infiltrating T lymphocytes.

Data came from immunoSEQ multiplex PCR; TCRdb stores just in-frame clones and leaves some out. Seen here are tens of thousands of clones, roughly 36% observed once, and the top ten hold approximately 9%. The sample consisted of tumor tissue, taken before atezolizumab (anti-PD-L1) treatment. This TCR came from a man in his 60s with urothelial cancer. The chain recombines TRBV6-8 with TRBJ1-5; TRBD1 might be the D (5 bases). The DNA for the CDR3 is TGTGCCAGCAGCGCAAGCGGGGGGTTGCAGCCCCAGCATTTT. This encodes CASSASGGLQPQHF.